These 20 T cell receptor beta chains came from one sample sequenced in a study of blood T cell repertoires in COVID-19. Some clones are missing from TCRdb's copy, which holds only in-frame ones; the method was immunoSEQ multiplex PCR. The sample carries approximately 400,000 clones, more than 75% recorded once. The specimen sequenced was PBMCs or T cells enriched from blood (not recorded which). Source of these receptors: a woman aged 18-29 years who had recovered from COVID-19.

The chain links TRBV5-1 to TRBJ2-7; D is perhaps TRBD2 (5 bases). The length of the CDR3 is 13 residues. Looked up from germline, CDR1 is SGHRS and CDR2 is YFSETQ. Trimming left V 0 bases short and J 6 bases short, with 10 bases between. The chain's CDR3 is CASSLDGVCEQYF. The CDR3 region has the DNA TGCGCCAGCAGCTTGGACGGGGTCTGCGAGCAGTACTTC. The variable domain in full, completed from reference TRBV5-1 and TRBJ2-7, reads KAGVTQTPRYLIKTRGQQVTLSCSPISGHRSVSWYQQTPGQGLQFLFEYFSETQRNKGNFPGRFSGRQFSNSRSEMNVSTLELGDSALYLCASSLDGVCEQYFGPGTRLTVT.

The chain's CDR3 is CASSPSAEVDYGYTF. CDR3 bases: TGTGCCAGCAGTCCCTCCGCCGAGGTCGACTATGGCTACACCTTC. J is TRBJ1-2 and V is TRBV28; D gene ambiguous. The ends were cut back, 5 bases at V and 3 bases at J, with 16 bases in the middle. The CDR3 runs to 15 residues. Germline CDR1 reads MDHEN; CDR2 reads SYDVKM.

The V gene is TRBV24-1, the J gene TRBJ2-1; the match to TRBD1 covers 10 bases. The CDR3 consists of 15 residues. In germline, CDR1 is KGHDR, CDR2 SFDVKD. The V and J ends lost 1 base and 5 bases, in that order; junction bases with no gene match: 1. The CDR3 here is CATSDFGQGDNEQFF. CDR3 nucleotides: TGTGCCACCAGTGATTTTGGACAGGGGGACAATGAGCAGTTCTTC.

The V and J genes are TRBV19 and TRBJ1-5; TRBD1 agrees at 9 bases. This CDR3 is built from 15 residues. Germline CDR1 LNHDA, CDR2 SQIVND (reference sequence). J was trimmed by 6 bases and V by 3 bases; bases with no gene match: 6. The CDR3 spells CASSMVRTGVQPQHF. The CDR3 coding sequence is TGTGCCAGTAGTATGGTCCGGACAGGGGTTCAGCCCCAGCATTTT.

This chain uses TRBV5-1 with TRBJ2-5; D perhaps matches TRBD2 (6 bases). Germline values: CDR1 SGHRS, CDR2 YFSETQ. V was trimmed by 6 bases and J by 2 bases, leaving 14 bases between them. The CDR3 has 14 residues. The CDR3 region has the DNA TGCGCCAGCAAAAGGGACTGGGGACAAGAGACCCAGTACTTC. Residues: CASKRDWGQETQYF.

The J gene is TRBJ2-3, the V gene TRBV5-4; 11 nucleotides align to TRBD2. V was clipped by 6 bases and J by 3 bases; unmatched bases: 6. The CDR3 loop spans 15 amino acids. Germline CDR1 and CDR2: SGHNT and YYREEE (reference sequence). CDR3 nucleotide sequence: TGTGCCAGCATCATTAGCGGGGGGGGTACAGATACGCAGTATTTT. This codes for CASIISGGGTDTQYF.

V usage is TRBV9 and J usage is TRBJ1-2; D gene ambiguous. Germline V gene lookup returns CDR1 SGDLS and CDR2 YYNGEE. The CDR3 spans 17 residues. Between the trimmed V and J ends, which lost 3 bases and 5 bases, there was a span of 23 bases. The CDR3 here is CASSARVVRAEGYGYTF. CDR3 sequence (DNA): TGTGCCAGCAGCGCAAGGGTAGTGAGGGCTGAGGGATATGGCTACACCTTC.

In this sample, this clone turned up once. This rearrangement joins TRBV19 to TRBJ2-2; D may be TRBD2 (6 bases). The V end lost 1 base, the J end lost 3 bases, and 15 bases lay between the germline ends. CDR3 size: 17 residues. Germline V CDR1 and CDR2: LNHDA, SQIVND (reference sequence). The CDR3: CASSIAAGTGDTGELFF. For the CDR3, the DNA is TGTGCCAGTAGTATAGCGGCGGGGACGGGAGACACCGGGGAGCTGTTTTTT.

The genes are TRBV29-1 and TRBJ1-6, with 10 bases that match TRBD1. The CDR3 contains 14 residues. CDR1 and CDR2 from the germline V gene are SQVTM and ANQGSEA. J was trimmed by 7 bases and V by 7 bases; bases with no gene match: 7. The CDR3 spells CSASGQGVNSPLHF. The DNA for the CDR3 is TGCAGCGCATCAGGACAGGGGGTGAATTCACCCCTCCACTTT.

The V gene is TRBV7-9, the J gene TRBJ1-1; no clear D. The CDR3 has 14 residues. Germline CDR1 SEHNR, CDR2 FQNEAQ (reference sequence). The V end was cut by 11 bases, the J end by 1 base, with 17 bases between. The CDR3 DNA reads TGTGCCCCAGAGGGCAGCGATGCGAACACTGAAGCTTTCTTT. As protein: CAPEGSDANTEAFF.

V is TRBV12-3 or TRBV12-4 and J is TRBJ1-2, with 7 bases fitting TRBD1. V was clipped by 6 bases and J by 8 bases; unmatched bases: 6. The CDR3 runs 12 residues. CDR3 bases: TGTGCCAGCAGGCGACAGGGCGGGGGCTACACCTTC. It encodes CASRRQGGGYTF.

The chain links TRBV7-9 to TRBJ2-7; D perhaps matches TRBD1 (6 bases). The germline V and J ends were trimmed by 5 bases and 0 bases, with 11 bases remaining between them. CDR1 is SEHNR, CDR2 FQNEAQ, per germline (reference sequence). CDR3 length: 14 residues. The DNA for the CDR3 is TGTGCCAGCAGCGAGGACAGTAGCTCCTACGAGCAGTACTTC. Residues: CASSEDSSSYEQYF. Combining the CDR3 with reference TRBV7-9 and TRBJ2-7 gives the whole variable domain DTGVSQNPRHKITKRGQNVTFRCDPISEHNRLYWYRQTLGQGPEFLTYFQNEAQLEKSRLLSDRFSAERPKGSFSTLEIQRTEQGDSAMYLCASSEDSSSYEQYFGPGTRLTVT.

V gene TRBV11-2 combines with J gene TRBJ1-5; D gene unclear. The CDR3 consists of 13 residues. Germline CDR1 is SGHAT and CDR2 is FQNNGV. V was shortened by 0 bases and J by 9 bases, with 9 bases between the two germline ends. CDR3: CASSLEARTPQHF. In nucleotides, the CDR3 is TGTGCCAGCAGCTTAGAGGCACGTACGCCCCAGCATTTT.

The V and J genes are TRBV7-8 and TRBJ2-3; tentatively, D is TRBD1 (6 bases). The germline CDR1 and CDR2 sequences are SGHVS and FQNEAQ. V lost 5 bases, J lost 2 bases, and 11 bases lay in between. The CDR3 length is 14 residues. CDR3 sequence: CASSLGTFTDTQYF. CDR3 DNA: TGTGCCAGCAGCCTGGGGACATTCACAGATACGCAGTATTTT.

The chain is built from TRBV2 and TRBJ1-6, with 7 bases aligning to TRBD1. The CDR3 covers 15 residues. Per germline, CDR1 SNHLY and CDR2 FYNNEI. After removal of 4 bases from V and 10 bases from J, the junction contained 10 bases not matched to a gene. Written as DNA, the CDR3 is TGTGCCAGCAGTGGGGGACAGTTGGGTGGATCACCCCTCCACTTT. Translated: CASSGGQLGGSPLHF.

This chain uses TRBV5-1 with TRBJ1-4; 10 nucleotides agree with TRBD1. V lost 4 bases, J lost 7 bases, and 7 bases stayed unmatched. This CDR3 is 15 amino acids long. Per the germline V gene, CDR1 is SGHRS and CDR2 is YFSETQ. The chain's CDR3 is CASSRPGTGVEKLFF. The CDR3 coding sequence is TGCGCCAGCAGCAGACCCGGGACAGGGGTTGAAAAACTGTTTTTT.

This clone appeared a single time. V usage is TRBV5-1 and J usage is TRBJ1-3, with 10 bases matching TRBD1. CDR1 is SGHRS, CDR2 YFSETQ, per germline. The CDR3 is made up of 15 amino acids. The ends lost 5 bases at V and 4 bases at J; junction bases unmatched: 6. The CDR3 loop is CASSYDRGLGNTIYF. For the CDR3, the DNA is TGCGCCAGCAGTTACGACAGGGGGCTAGGAAACACCATATATTTT.

This rearrangement joins TRBV5-4 to TRBJ2-7; D may be TRBD2 (7 bases). V was pared by 4 bases and J by 5 bases, with 22 bases between. CDR3 length: 16 residues. The germline V gene has CDR1 SGHNT and CDR2 YYREEE (reference sequence). CDR3 sequence (DNA): TGTGCCAGCAGCCTCATCGGGTGGGGGGGCGGCCACGAGCAGTACTTC. It encodes CASSLIGWGGGHEQYF.

CDR3 sequence: CASSPSGGEQFF. For the CDR3, the DNA is TGTGCCAGCAGTCCTAGCGGGGGTGAGCAGTTCTTC. This chain uses TRBV3-1 (or the pseudogene TRBV3-2) with TRBJ2-1; 10 positions agree with TRBD2. V was clipped by 6 bases and J by 9 bases; unmatched bases: 2. The CDR3 has 12 amino acids. Germline CDR1 LGHDT, CDR2 YNNKEL (reference sequence).

This sequence joins TRBV24-1 and TRBJ1-1; 8 bases are shared with TRBD1. Germline-derived CDR1 and CDR2 are KGHDR and SFDVKD. The CDR3 runs to 16 residues. The V and J ends lost 9 bases and 1 base, in that order; junction bases with no gene match: 12. The CDR3 sequence is CATLWGEDRENTEAFF. The CDR3 DNA reads TGTGCCACCCTTTGGGGTGAGGACAGGGAGAACACTGAAGCTTTCTTT.